Presented here are 22 T cell receptor beta chains from one specimen sequenced in a study of blood T cell repertoires in COVID-19. Libraries were prepared by immunoSEQ multiplex PCR; TCRdb keeps only in-frame clonotypes and omits some of them. The profile shows some 420,000 clones, more than 80% of them singletons. Sequencing was performed on PBMCs or T cells enriched from blood (not recorded which). These receptors all stem from a man between 25 and 39 years old who had recovered from COVID-19.

The chain has TRBV4-1 and TRBJ1-4, with D unclear. V was trimmed by 6 bases and J by 8 bases, leaving 13 bases between them. The CDR3 is 13 residues long. Germline V gene lookup returns CDR1 MGHRA and CDR2 YSYEKL. For the CDR3, the DNA is TGCGCCAGCAGGGGTTTAGGAGACGAAAAACTGTTTTTT. This gives the protein CASRGLGDEKLFF.

The chain carries TRBV30 and TRBJ2-5; tentative D call: TRBD1 (5 bases). The CDR3 runs 13 residues. Germline CDR1 and CDR2: GTSNPN and SVGIG (reference sequence). V lost 3 bases and J lost 2, with 10 bases in between. CDR3 nucleotide sequence: TGTGCCTGGAGCAGGGTTTGGCAAGAGACCCAGTACTTC. Its translation is CAWSRVWQETQYF.

This chain joins TRBV4-1 and TRBJ1-3; D call uncertain. CDR3 length equals 17 residues. Deletions cut 0 bases from V and 0 bases from J, with 12 bases between. Germline CDR1 is MGHRA and CDR2 is YSYEKL. The CDR3, as DNA: TGCGCCAGCAGCCAAGACCCGCGGGTGAACTCTGGAAACACCATATATTTT. Translating it yields CASSQDPRVNSGNTIYF.

The chain has TRBV14 and TRBJ1-3; D is unresolved. Germline V gene lookup returns CDR1 SGHDN and CDR2 FVKESK. CDR3 length equals 16 residues. V was clipped by 1 base and J by 0 bases, with 10 bases between them. The CDR3 protein is CASSQAPSPSGNTIYF. The CDR3 coding sequence is TGTGCCAGCAGCCAAGCCCCATCCCCCTCTGGAAACACCATATATTTT.

The chain carries TRBV13 and TRBJ1-2; perhaps TRBD1 as D (6 bases). The CDR3 is made up of 15 amino acids. Germline lookup yields CDR1 PRHDT and CDR2 FYEKMQ (reference sequence). The ends were cut back, 5 bases at V and 2 bases at J, with 15 bases in the middle. DNA for the CDR3: TGTGCCAGCAGCCGAACTGGACAGAACAACTATGGCTACACCTTC. Translated, it gives CASSRTGQNNYGYTF.

The V call is TRBV10-3, the J call TRBJ2-7; 13 bases are a match to TRBD2. This CDR3 has 16 amino acids. Germline lookup yields CDR1 ENHRY and CDR2 SYGVKD. After removal of 0 bases from V and 4 bases from J, the junction contained 3 bases not matched to a gene. In DNA, the CDR3 is TGTGCCATCAGTGAGTCTCGGACTAGCGGGAGATACGAGCAGTACTTC. The encoded protein is CAISESRTSGRYEQYF.

In DNA form, the CDR3 reads TGTGCCGGAACCAGACTCAGGGGAAGTTACACTGAAGCTTTCTTT. Translated, it gives CAGTRLRGSYTEAFF. This chain uses TRBV6-5 with TRBJ1-1, with D possibly matching TRBD1 (6 bases). The CDR3 spans 15 residues. Between the trimmed V and J ends, which lost 11 bases and 3 bases, there was a span of 22 bases. Germline V CDR1 and CDR2: MNHEY, SVGAGI.

This clone was detected once. The genes are TRBV19 and TRBJ1-2; 9 nucleotides line up with TRBD1. CDR3 length: 13 residues. Losses at the gene ends were 7 bases for V and 8 bases for J; bases not matched to a gene: 8. Germline V lookup: CDR1 LNHDA, CDR2 SQIVND (reference sequence). The chain's CDR3 is CASIPRDRDGYTF. CDR3 DNA sequence: TGTGCCAGTATCCCCAGGGACAGGGACGGCTACACCTTC. The entire variable domain, with the rest obtained from reference TRBV19 and TRBJ1-2, is as follows: DGGITQSPKYLFRKEGQNVTLSCEQNLNHDAMYWYRQDPGQGLRLIYYSQIVNDFQKGDIAEGYSVSREKKESFPLTVTSAQKNPTAFYLCASIPRDRDGYTFGSGTRLTVV.

The chain uses TRBV5-5 and TRBJ2-7; D unresolved. CDR3 size: 13 residues. Germline CDR1 SGHKS, CDR2 YYEKEE (reference sequence). Trimming removed 2 bases from V and 7 bases from J, with 13 bases in between. CDR3 DNA: TGTGCCAGCAGCTTACCCTACTCGAGTGAGCAGTACTTC. It yields the protein CASSLPYSSEQYF.

V is TRBV25-1 and J is TRBJ2-1, with 12 bases fitting TRBD2. In germline, CDR1 is MGHDK, CDR2 SYGVNS. V lost 7 bases and J lost 3; bases outside the gene matches: 4. The CDR3 runs 15 residues. Written as DNA, the CDR3 is TGTGCCAGCACCCGGACTAGCGGGAACTACAATGAGCAGTTCTTC. It is translated as CASTRTSGNYNEQFF.

This chain links TRBV30 with TRBJ1-2; 8 bases are a match to TRBD1. The germline gives CDR1 GTSNPN, CDR2 SVGIG (reference sequence). V gave up 5 bases and J gave up 1 base; unmatched junction bases: 9. The CDR3 has 15 residues. The CDR3 DNA reads TGTGCCTGGGAAAGGGGACAGGAGTTTAACTATGGCTACACCTTC. It translates to CAWERGQEFNYGYTF.

The rearrangement uses TRBV7-9 and TRBJ1-2; 7 bases map to TRBD1. V shed 4 bases and J 7 bases; nucleotides not matched to a gene: 9. Germline CDR1 and CDR2: SEHNR and FQNEAQ (reference sequence). The CDR3 runs to 14 residues. CDR3 sequence: CASSSDRDSRGYTF. The CDR3 nucleotides are TGTGCCAGCAGCTCTGACAGGGACTCGCGTGGCTACACCTTC.

The V call is TRBV6-5, the J call TRBJ1-2; possible D gene TRBD1, 6 bases. Trimming cost V 4 bases and J 2 bases, with 14 bases left between them. CDR3 length equals 15 residues. The germline V gene has CDR1 MNHEY and CDR2 SVGAGI. This CDR3 is CASSSPTGLNYGYTF. CDR3 DNA: TGTGCCAGCAGTTCCCCGACAGGATTGAACTATGGCTACACCTTC.

The chain combines TRBV19 with TRBJ2-7, with 8 bases matching TRBD2. The CDR3 extends over 15 amino acids. Germline CDR1 reads LNHDA; CDR2 reads SQIVND (reference sequence). Trimming took 3 bases from V and 0 from J; bases not matched to a gene: 4. CDR3 bases: TGTGCCAGTAGTATTCTTAGCGGGGCCTCCTACGAGCAGTACTTC. As protein: CASSILSGASYEQYF.

The chain has TRBV9 and TRBJ1-6, with D tentatively TRBD1 (5 bases). CDR3 length: 15 residues. Germline CDR1 reads SGDLS; CDR2 reads YYNGEE. V lost 0 bases to trimming and J lost 9 bases, with 13 bases between them. The CDR3 reads CASSVGGQGGSPLHF. DNA of the CDR3: TGTGCCAGCAGCGTAGGAGGTCAGGGTGGTTCACCCCTCCACTTT. Combining the CDR3 with reference TRBV9 and TRBJ1-6 gives the whole variable domain DSGVTQTPKHLITATGQRVTLRCSPRSGDLSVYWYQQSLDQGLQFLIQYYNGEERAKGNILERFSAQQFPDLHSELNLSSLELGDSALYFCASSVGGQGGSPLHFGNGTRLTVT.

CDR3 nucleotide sequence: TGTGCCAGCAGCTCGACAGGGGGCCGATCACCCCTCCACTTT. This codes for CASSSTGGRSPLHF. The chain carries TRBV7-3 and TRBJ1-6; TRBD1 agrees at 10 bases. Germline lookup yields CDR1 SGHTA and CDR2 FQGTGA. This CDR3 spans 14 amino acids. Trimming cost V 4 bases and J 10 bases; bases outside gene matches: 4.

This rearrangement joins TRBV27 to TRBJ2-1, with 9 bases fitting TRBD1. Germline CDR1 MNHEY, CDR2 SMNVEV (reference sequence). This CDR3 is built from 15 residues. Germline trimming cut 3 bases from V and 3 bases from J; bases unmatched to any gene: 3. The CDR3, as DNA: TGTGCCAGCAGTTTTGAGGACAGGGGCTACAATGAGCAGTTCTTC. This translates into CASSFEDRGYNEQFF.

This clone was seen only once. CDR3 protein: CASSLRPRGGEVEAFF. CDR3 DNA sequence: TGTGCCAGCAGCCTACGCCCGCGAGGAGGCGAAGTTGAAGCTTTCTTT. The chain carries TRBV11-2 and TRBJ1-1; no firm D call. Germline CDR1 and CDR2: SGHAT and FQNNGV. This CDR3 has 16 residues. With 5 bases removed from V and 7 bases from J, the gap between germline ends came to 23 bases.

This chain connects TRBV24-1 to TRBJ1-2; 9 bases agree with TRBD1. Looked up from germline, CDR1 is KGHDR and CDR2 is SFDVKD. The CDR3 spans 14 residues. J gave up 7 bases and V 3 bases, and 5 bases lay outside the gene matches. The CDR3 sequence: CATSDRQGGFGYTF. CDR3 coding DNA: TGTGCCACCAGTGATCGACAGGGGGGGTTTGGCTACACCTTC.

The rearrangement joins TRBV29-1 to TRBJ2-3, with 8 bases matching TRBD2. V shed 6 bases, J shed 7 bases, and the junction held 12 bases outside the gene matches. Germline lookup yields CDR1 SQVTM and CDR2 ANQGSEA. The CDR3 loop spans 14 amino acids. The CDR3 DNA follows: TGCAGCGTGGAACCCCCGGGAGGGCCGAATACGCAGTATTTT. This sequence encodes CSVEPPGGPNTQYF.

This clone was recorded a few times. CDR3 nucleotide sequence: TGTGCCAGCAGCCGTGGACAGGTGTTCACTGAAGCTTTCTTT. It specifies CASSRGQVFTEAFF. V gene TRBV11-1 combines with J gene TRBJ1-1; TRBD1 aligns across 7 bases. Trimming cost V 5 bases and J 4 bases; bases outside gene matches: 7. The CDR3 totals 14 residues. From germline, CDR1 is SGHAT and CDR2 FQDESV (reference sequence).

The chain links TRBV12-3 or TRBV12-4 to TRBJ1-2; D ambiguous. Deletions cut 6 bases from V and 4 bases from J, with 12 bases between. The CDR3 contains 13 residues. This CDR3 is CASSPAYAYGYTF. CDR3 bases: TGTGCCAGCAGCCCCGCCTATGCCTATGGCTACACCTTC.